This T cell receptor beta chain was sequenced during a study of T cells expressing NK-cell markers. Study information: From sorted CD3+CD56+NKG2C+, CD3+CD56+NKG2C- and CD3+CD56-NKG2C+ T cells came the TCR beta repertoires.

5'RACE template switching with UMIs generated TCR beta cDNA. From its re-call of the 5' RACE reads, TCRdb lists each CDR3 protein once, without DNA. Found here are about 550,000 distinct CDR3 sequences; the top ten clones hold around 3.3%. About this clonotype: Its specificity is not known.

The germline gives CDR1 SGHAT, CDR2 FQNNGV. CDR3 size: 17 residues. Overall study results and limits: Once again these clonotypes came out on top in the CD3+CD56-NKG2C+ fraction of several donors.

The receptor was derived from a man aged 18 to 30 in good health. The chain recombines TRBV11-2 with TRBJ2-7; TCRdb indicates TRBD2, and absent DNA this call remains unverified. Sequencing was carried out using blood T cells: a sorted CD56 or NKG2C T cell subset, CD4+ or CD8+ T cells, or bulk PBMC T cells (not recorded which). Here the CDR3 reads CASSLETSGSSTYEQYF.